This TCR beta chain was identified in a study of blood T cell repertoires in COVID-19. Looking at the study overall: COVID-19 samples, acute and convalescent, were from the United States, Italy and Spain. T cells, B-cell-depleted T cells, or PBMCs supplied cDNA or gDNA.

Original processing notes: Reference gene primer amplification yielded estimated nucleated cell counts. Assay: immunoSEQ multiplex PCR; the TCRdb copy retains only in-frame clones and omits some. V and J calls and clone size are as listed in that table; D and trimming were resolved from the DNA. The sample holds about 130,000 clones, about 74% seen once. The CDR3 has 15 amino acids. Looked up from germline, CDR1 is KGHSH and CDR2 is LQKENI. V gave up 6 bases and J gave up 2 bases; unmatched junction bases: 6. The clonotype was recovered from a man aged 60 to 75 with acute or convalescent COVID-19. The chain links TRBV18 to TRBJ1-3; TRBD1 aligns across 8 bases. The sequenced material came from peripheral blood. CDR3 amino acids: CASSRLQGAGNTIYF. The CDR3 DNA is TGTGCCAGCTCCCGATTACAGGGGGCTGGAAACACCATATATTTT.